The following is a T cell receptor (beta chain) sequence with its context. While infection was still active, Seattle patients were enrolled and then followed longitudinally. The sample comes from a study of blood T cell repertoires in COVID-19. Study in general: Both acute and convalescent COVID-19 samples were obtained from the United States, Italy and Spain. PBMCs, B-cell-depleted T cells, or T cells provided the cDNA or gDNA that made up the material.

In the original processing: Researchers report that nucleated cell counts were estimated from reference gene primer amplification. This table comes from immunoSEQ multiplex PCR, and its TCRdb copy is limited to in-frame clones, with some not included. The V and J calls and clone size were taken over from that table, and D and trimming were inferred from the DNA. This table has 240,000 or so clones, around 81% appearing once. Trimming at V came to 1 base and at J to 12 bases, leaving 14 bases not matched to a gene. Per the germline V gene, CDR1 is SQVTM and CDR2 is ANQGSEA. The CDR3 loop spans 14 amino acids.

This chain connects TRBV29-1 to TRBJ1-2, with TRBD1 matching over 7 bases. Sequencing was done on a sample of peripheral blood. This TCR was recovered from a woman older than 75 with COVID-19, enrolled during active disease. CDR3 nucleotides: TGCAGCGTTGAAGGAGGTTACAGGGGAAGGTGGAACACCTTC. This encodes CSVEGGYRGRWNTF.